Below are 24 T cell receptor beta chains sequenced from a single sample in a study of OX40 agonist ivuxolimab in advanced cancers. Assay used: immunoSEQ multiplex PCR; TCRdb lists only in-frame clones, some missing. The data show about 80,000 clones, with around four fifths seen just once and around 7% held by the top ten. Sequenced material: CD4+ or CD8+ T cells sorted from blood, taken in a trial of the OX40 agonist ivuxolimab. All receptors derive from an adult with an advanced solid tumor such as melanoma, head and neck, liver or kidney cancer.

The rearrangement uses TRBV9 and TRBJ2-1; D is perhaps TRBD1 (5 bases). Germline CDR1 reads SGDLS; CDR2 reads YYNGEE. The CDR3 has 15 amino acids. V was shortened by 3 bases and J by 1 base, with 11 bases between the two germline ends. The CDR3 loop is CASSARTGSYNEQFF. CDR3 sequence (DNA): TGTGCCAGCAGCGCCCGCACAGGTTCCTACAATGAGCAGTTCTTC.

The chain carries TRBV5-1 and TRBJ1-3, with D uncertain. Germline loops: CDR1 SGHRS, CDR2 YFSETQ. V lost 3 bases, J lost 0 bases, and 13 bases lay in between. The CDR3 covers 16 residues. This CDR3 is CASSSLTPSSGNTIYF. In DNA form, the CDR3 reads TGCGCCAGCAGCTCGTTGACGCCGAGCTCTGGAAACACCATATATTTT.

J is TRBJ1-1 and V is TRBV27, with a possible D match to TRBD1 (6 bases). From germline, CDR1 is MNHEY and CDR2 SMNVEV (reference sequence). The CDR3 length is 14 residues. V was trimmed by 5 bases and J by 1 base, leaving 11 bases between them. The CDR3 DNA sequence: TGTGCCAGCAGTAGGCAGGGGAGGAACACTGAAGCTTTCTTT. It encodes CASSRQGRNTEAFF.

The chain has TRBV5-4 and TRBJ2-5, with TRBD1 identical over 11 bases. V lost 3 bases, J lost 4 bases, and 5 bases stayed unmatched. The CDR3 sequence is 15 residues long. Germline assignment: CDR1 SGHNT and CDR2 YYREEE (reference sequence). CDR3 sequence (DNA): TGTGCCAGCAGCTCCCGGACAGGGGGCACAGAGACCCAGTACTTC. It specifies CASSSRTGGTETQYF.

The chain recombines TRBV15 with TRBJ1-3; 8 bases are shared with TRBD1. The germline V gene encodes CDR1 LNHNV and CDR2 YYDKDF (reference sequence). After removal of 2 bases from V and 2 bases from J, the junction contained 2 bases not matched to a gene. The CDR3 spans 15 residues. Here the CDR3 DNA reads TGTGCCACCAGCAGAACAGGGGGTACTGGAAACACCATATATTTT. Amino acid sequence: CATSRTGGTGNTIYF.

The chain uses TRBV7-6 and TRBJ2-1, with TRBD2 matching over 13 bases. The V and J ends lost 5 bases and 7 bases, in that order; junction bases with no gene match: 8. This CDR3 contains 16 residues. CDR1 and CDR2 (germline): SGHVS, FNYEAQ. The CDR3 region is CASSLGTSGIQNEQFF. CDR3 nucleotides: TGTGCCAGCAGCCTCGGGACTAGCGGGATTCAAAATGAGCAGTTCTTC.

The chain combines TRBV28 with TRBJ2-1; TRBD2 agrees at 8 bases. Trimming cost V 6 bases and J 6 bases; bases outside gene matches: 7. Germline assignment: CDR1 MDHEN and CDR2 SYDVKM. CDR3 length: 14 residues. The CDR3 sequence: CASRYPGGRNEQFF. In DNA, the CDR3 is TGTGCCAGCAGGTACCCGGGGGGGCGCAATGAGCAGTTCTTC. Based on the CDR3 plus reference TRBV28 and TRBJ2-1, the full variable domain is DVKVTQSSRYLVKRTGEKVFLECVQDMDHENMFWYRQDPGLGLRLIYFSYDVKMKEKGDIPEGYSVSREKKERFSLILESASTNQTSMYLCASRYPGGRNEQFFGPGTRLTVL.

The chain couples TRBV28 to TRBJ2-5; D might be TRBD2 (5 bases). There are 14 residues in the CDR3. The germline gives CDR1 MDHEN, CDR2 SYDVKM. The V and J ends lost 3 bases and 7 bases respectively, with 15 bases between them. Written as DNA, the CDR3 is TGTGCCAGCAGTTTTACGCCATCTCGGGGGACCCAGTACTTC. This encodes CASSFTPSRGTQYF. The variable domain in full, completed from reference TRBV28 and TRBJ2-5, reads DVKVTQSSRYLVKRTGEKVFLECVQDMDHENMFWYRQDPGLGLRLIYFSYDVKMKEKGDIPEGYSVSREKKERFSLILESASTNQTSMYLCASSFTPSRGTQYFGPGTRLLVL.

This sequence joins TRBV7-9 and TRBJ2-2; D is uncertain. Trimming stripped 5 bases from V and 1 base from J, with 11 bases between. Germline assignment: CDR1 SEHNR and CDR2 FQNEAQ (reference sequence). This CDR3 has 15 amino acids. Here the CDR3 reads CASSAQPLNTGELFF. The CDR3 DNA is TGTGCCAGCAGCGCCCAGCCTTTGAACACCGGGGAGCTGTTTTTT.

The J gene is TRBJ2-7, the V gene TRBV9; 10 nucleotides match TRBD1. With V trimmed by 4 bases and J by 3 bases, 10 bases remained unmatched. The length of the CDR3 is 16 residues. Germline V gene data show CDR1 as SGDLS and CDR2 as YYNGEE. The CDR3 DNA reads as TGTGCCAGCAGCCCCACGGACAGGGGGATTAACTACGAGCAGTACTTC. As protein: CASSPTDRGINYEQYF.

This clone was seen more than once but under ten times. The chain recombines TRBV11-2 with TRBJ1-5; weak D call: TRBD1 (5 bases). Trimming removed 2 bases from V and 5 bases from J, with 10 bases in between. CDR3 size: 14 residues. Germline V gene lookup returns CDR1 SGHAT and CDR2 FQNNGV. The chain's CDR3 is CASSLWGGDQPQHF. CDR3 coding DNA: TGTGCCAGCAGCTTATGGGGGGGAGATCAGCCCCAGCATTTT.

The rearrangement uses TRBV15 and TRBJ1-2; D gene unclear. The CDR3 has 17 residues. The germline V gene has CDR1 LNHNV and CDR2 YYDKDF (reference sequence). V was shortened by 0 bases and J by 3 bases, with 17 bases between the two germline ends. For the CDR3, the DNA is TGTGCCACCAGCAGAGATAGGAGCGAGGGAAGCTACTATGGCTACACCTTC. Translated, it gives CATSRDRSEGSYYGYTF.

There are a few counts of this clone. The CDR3 bases are TGCGCCAGCAGCCATCGCTTAGCGGGAGGGCGTGGGAGGATCCTGGACAATGAGCAGTTCTTC. It yields the protein CASSHRLAGGRGRILDNEQFF. This chain links TRBV4-3 with TRBJ2-1; 11 positions match TRBD2. The CDR3 spans 21 residues. The trim removed 3 bases at V and 5 bases at J, leaving 21 bases unmatched. The germline V gene has CDR1 LGHNA and CDR2 YSLEER.

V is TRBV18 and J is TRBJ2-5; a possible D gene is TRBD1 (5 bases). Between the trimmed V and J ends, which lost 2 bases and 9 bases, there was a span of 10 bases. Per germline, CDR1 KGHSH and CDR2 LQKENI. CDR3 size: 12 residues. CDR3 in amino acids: CASSPSGRAQYF. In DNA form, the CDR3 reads TGTGCCAGCTCACCATCCGGCAGGGCCCAGTACTTC.

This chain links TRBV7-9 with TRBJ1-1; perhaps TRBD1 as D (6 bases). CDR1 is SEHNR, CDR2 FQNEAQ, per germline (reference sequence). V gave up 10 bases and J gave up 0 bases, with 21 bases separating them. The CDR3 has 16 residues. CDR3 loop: CATPEGGILLNTEAFF. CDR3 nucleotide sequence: TGTGCCACCCCTGAAGGGGGGATTTTATTGAACACTGAAGCTTTCTTT.

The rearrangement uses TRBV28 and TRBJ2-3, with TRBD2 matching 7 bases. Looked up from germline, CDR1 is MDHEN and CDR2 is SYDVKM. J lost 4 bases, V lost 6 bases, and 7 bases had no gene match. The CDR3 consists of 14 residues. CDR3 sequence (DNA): TGTGCCAGCAGCCTACCGGGGGGTTCAGATACGCAGTATTTT. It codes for CASSLPGGSDTQYF.

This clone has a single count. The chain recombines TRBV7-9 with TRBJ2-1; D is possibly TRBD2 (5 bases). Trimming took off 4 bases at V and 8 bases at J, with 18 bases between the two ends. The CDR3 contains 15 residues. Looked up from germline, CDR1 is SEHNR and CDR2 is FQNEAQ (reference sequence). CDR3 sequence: CASSSEEFGSDEQFF. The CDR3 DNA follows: TGTGCCAGCAGCTCGGAGGAATTTGGATCGGATGAGCAGTTCTTC.

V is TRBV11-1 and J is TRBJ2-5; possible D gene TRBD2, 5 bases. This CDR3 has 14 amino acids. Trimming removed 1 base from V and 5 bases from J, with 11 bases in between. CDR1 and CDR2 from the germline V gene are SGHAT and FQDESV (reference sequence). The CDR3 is CASSLVSGLETQYF. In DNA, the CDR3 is TGTGCCAGCAGCTTAGTGTCGGGGTTGGAGACCCAGTACTTC.

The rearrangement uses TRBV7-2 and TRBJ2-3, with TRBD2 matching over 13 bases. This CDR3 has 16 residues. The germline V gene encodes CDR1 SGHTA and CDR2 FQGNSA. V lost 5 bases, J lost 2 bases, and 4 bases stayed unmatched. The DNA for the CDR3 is TGTGCCAGCAGCCAACTAGCGGGGGGGTTCACAGATACGCAGTATTTT. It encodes CASSQLAGGFTDTQYF.

CDR3 in DNA: TGTGCCAGCAGGTCCCGGGTGGAACAGCCCCAGCATTTT. Its translation is CASRSRVEQPQHF. V is TRBV27 and J is TRBJ1-5, with unresolved D. This CDR3 region has 13 residues. The V gene lost 6 bases and the J gene lost 7 bases, with 13 bases spanning the gap. Germline assignment: CDR1 MNHEY and CDR2 SMNVEV (reference sequence).

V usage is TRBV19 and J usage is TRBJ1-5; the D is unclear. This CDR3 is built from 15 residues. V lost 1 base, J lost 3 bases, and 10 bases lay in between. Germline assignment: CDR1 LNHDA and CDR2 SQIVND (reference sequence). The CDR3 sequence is CASSIGGEVNQPQHF. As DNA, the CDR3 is TGTGCCAGTAGTATAGGTGGGGAAGTCAATCAGCCCCAGCATTTT.

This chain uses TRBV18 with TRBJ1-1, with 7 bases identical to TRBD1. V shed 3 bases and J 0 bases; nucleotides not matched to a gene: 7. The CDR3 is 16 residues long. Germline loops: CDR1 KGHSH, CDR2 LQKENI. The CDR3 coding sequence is TGTGCCAGCTCACCGGGAACAGGGGTCGTGAACACTGAAGCTTTCTTT. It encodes CASSPGTGVVNTEAFF.

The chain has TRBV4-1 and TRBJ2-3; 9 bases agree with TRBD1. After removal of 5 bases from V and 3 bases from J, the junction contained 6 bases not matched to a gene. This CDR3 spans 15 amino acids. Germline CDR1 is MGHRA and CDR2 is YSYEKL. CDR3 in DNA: TGCGCCAGCAGCTACCGGGACAGGGCAACAGATACGCAGTATTTT. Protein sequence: CASSYRDRATDTQYF.

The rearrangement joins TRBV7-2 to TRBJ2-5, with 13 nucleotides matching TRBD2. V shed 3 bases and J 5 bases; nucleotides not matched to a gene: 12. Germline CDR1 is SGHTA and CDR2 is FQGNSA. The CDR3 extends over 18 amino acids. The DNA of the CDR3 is TGTGCCAGCAGCTTCGGGGAACTAGCGGGAGGGCCTCGGGAGACCCAGTACTTC. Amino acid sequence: CASSFGELAGGPRETQYF.